The 25 T cell receptor beta chains presented below share a single source sample, sequenced in a study of shared clonotypes between healthy human individuals. Data came from immunoSEQ multiplex PCR; TCRdb stores just in-frame clones and leaves some out. Among 2 million to 2.5 million clones listed, over 85% were seen once. Sequencing was performed on naive CD4+ T cells from PBMCs. Described subset: CD45RA+ positively selected. The receptors here all came from a man aged 18-30 years in good health. Some clones in this sample may be carry-over from other donors' samples.

The J gene is TRBJ2-7, the V gene TRBV6-1, with D possibly matching TRBD2 (7 bases). Looked up from germline, CDR1 is MNHNS and CDR2 is SASEGT. V was clipped by 4 bases and J by 0 bases, with 10 bases between them. This CDR3 has 14 residues. Here the CDR3 reads CASSGGGGSYEQYF. DNA for the CDR3: TGTGCCAGCAGTGGAGGGGGGGGCTCCTACGAGCAGTACTTC.

The J gene is TRBJ1-1, the V gene TRBV21-1; the table gives TRBD1 as D, unverified against the DNA. TRBV21-1 is marked as a pseudogene. The CDR3 covers 15 residues. CDR3: CASCKGGQVNTEAFF. The DNA of the CDR3 is TGTGCCAGCTGCAAGGGCGGACAGGTCAACACTGAAGCTTTCTTT.

The chain couples TRBV28 to TRBJ2-3; D call uncertain. Trimming pared 3 bases from V and 5 bases from J, leaving 12 bases between. The length of the CDR3 is 14 residues. Germline CDR1 is MDHEN and CDR2 is SYDVKM. Written as DNA, the CDR3 is TGTGCCAGCAGTTTCTTTTCCGGTCTAGATACGCAGTATTTT. This gives the protein CASSFFSGLDTQYF. Drawing the rest from reference TRBV28 and TRBJ2-3, the complete variable domain is DVKVTQSSRYLVKRTGEKVFLECVQDMDHENMFWYRQDPGLGLRLIYFSYDVKMKEKGDIPEGYSVSREKKERFSLILESASTNQTSMYLCASSFFSGLDTQYFGPGTRLTVL.

The V gene is TRBV2, the J gene TRBJ1-1; a possible D gene is TRBD1 (5 bases). Germline lookup yields CDR1 SNHLY and CDR2 FYNNEI. CDR3 size: 13 residues. V was shortened by 6 bases and J by 1 base, with 9 bases between the two germline ends. The DNA of the CDR3 is TGTGCCAGCAGAGTCAGGGAGAACACTGAAGCTTTCTTT. As protein: CASRVRENTEAFF.

The chain recombines TRBV9 with TRBJ1-1, with TRBD1 matching over 7 bases. Trimming took 3 bases from V and 2 from J; bases not matched to a gene: 7. The length of the CDR3 is 15 residues. Germline V gene lookup returns CDR1 SGDLS and CDR2 YYNGEE. The CDR3 sequence: CASSGPGTANTEAFF. The CDR3 DNA follows: TGTGCCAGCAGCGGACCGGGGACAGCCAACACTGAAGCTTTCTTT.

This clone was recorded a few times. The chain links TRBV19 to TRBJ1-3; no clear D gene. Trimming stripped 4 bases from V and 0 bases from J, with 10 bases between. The CDR3 extends over 15 amino acids. Germline V lookup: CDR1 LNHDA, CDR2 SQIVND (reference sequence). The CDR3 loop is CASSNLEGSGNTIYF. For the CDR3, the DNA is TGTGCCAGTAGTAACCTCGAGGGCTCTGGAAACACCATATATTTT.

The chain uses TRBV4-3 and TRBJ2-3; tentative D call: TRBD1 (6 bases). The V gene's germline CDR1 is LGHNA and CDR2 YSLEER. The CDR3 has 19 amino acids. The V and J ends lost 2 bases and 2 bases respectively, with 23 bases between them. The CDR3 DNA follows: TGCGCCAGCAGCCAAAGCCCCCCAGGACCGGGGACAAACACAGATACGCAGTATTTT. It yields the protein CASSQSPPGPGTNTDTQYF.

This clone was seen only once. This rearrangement joins TRBV27 to TRBJ2-7, with TRBD1 matching over 7 bases. CDR1 MNHEY and CDR2 SMNVEV come from the germline V gene (reference sequence). V trimming: 6 bases; J trimming: 2 bases; junction bases outside the gene matches: 7. This CDR3 has 14 residues. The CDR3 DNA reads TGTGCCAGCAGCCCCGACAGGGTACCCTACGAGCAGTACTTC. It encodes CASSPDRVPYEQYF.

The CDR3 region has the DNA TGTGCCAGCAGCGCCAGGGCTCTTAATTCACCCCTCCACTTT. Translated: CASSARALNSPLHF. The chain uses TRBV11-1 and TRBJ1-6; possibly TRBD1 for D (5 bases). V lost 5 bases, J lost 6 bases, and 11 bases lay in between. The V gene's germline CDR1 is SGHAT and CDR2 FQDESV (reference sequence). The CDR3 has 14 amino acids.

This clone has only a few counts. The chain employs TRBV6-1 and TRBJ1-5; no definite D call. CDR3 length: 14 amino acids. Deletions cut 5 bases from V and 2 bases from J, with 10 bases between. Germline V gene sequence: CDR1 MNHNS, CDR2 SASEGT. CDR3: CASSPIGGNQPQHF. The CDR3 DNA follows: TGTGCCAGCAGTCCGATCGGGGGCAATCAGCCCCAGCATTTT.

This clone was counted once. The chain joins TRBV28 to TRBJ2-1; D is ambiguous. V was pared by 8 bases and J by 0 bases, with 11 bases between. The CDR3 length is 14 residues. Germline V gene data show CDR1 as MDHEN and CDR2 as SYDVKM. CDR3 DNA sequence: TGTGCCAGCGCCGGGCCTTACTCCTACAATGAGCAGTTCTTC. Its protein product is CASAGPYSYNEQFF.

V usage is TRBV2 and J usage is TRBJ2-7, with 16 bases lining up with TRBD2. The trim removed 7 bases at V and 2 bases at J, leaving 5 bases unmatched. The CDR3 runs to 16 residues. Germline lookup yields CDR1 SNHLY and CDR2 FYNNEI. CDR3 nucleotides: TGTGCCAGCACCAAGGGGACTAGCGGGAGGGCCTACGAGCAGTACTTC. This codes for CASTKGTSGRAYEQYF.

The rearrangement links TRBV28 to TRBJ1-5; D call uncertain. The CDR3 contains 15 residues. The germline CDR1 and CDR2 sequences are MDHEN and SYDVKM. Trimming removed 7 bases from V and 3 bases from J, with 16 bases in between. In DNA, the CDR3 is TGTGCCAGCAACCCCATTGATGGGTTCAATCAGCCCCAGCATTTT. This encodes CASNPIDGFNQPQHF.

The chain recombines TRBV5-1 with TRBJ2-2; 13 bases are shared with TRBD2. Losses at the gene ends were 5 bases for V and 3 bases for J; bases not matched to a gene: 7. The CDR3 contains 17 residues. CDR1 is SGHRS and CDR2 is YFSETQ in the germline V gene. CDR3 protein: CASRIGLAGVHTGELFF. The CDR3 DNA follows: TGCGCCAGCAGAATTGGACTAGCGGGAGTACACACCGGGGAGCTGTTTTTT.

This chain joins TRBV28 and TRBJ1-4; D is unclear. V was clipped by 9 bases and J by 8 bases, with 10 bases between them. The germline gives CDR1 MDHEN, CDR2 SYDVKM. CDR3 length: 11 amino acids. CDR3: CASFSREKLFF. CDR3 DNA: TGTGCCAGTTTTTCGCGGGAAAAACTGTTTTTT.

The rearrangement links TRBV6-6 to TRBJ2-5, with D maybe TRBD1 (6 bases). CDR3 size: 16 residues. The V end was cut by 3 bases, the J end by 2 bases, with 16 bases between. Germline-derived CDR1 and CDR2 are MNHNY and SVGAGI (reference sequence). DNA for the CDR3: TGTGCCAGCAGTTATGGGGCAGGGGACCCACAAGAGACCCAGTACTTC. This sequence encodes CASSYGAGDPQETQYF.

The rearrangement joins TRBV5-1 to TRBJ2-1, with 9 bases identical to TRBD2. Germline CDR1 SGHRS, CDR2 YFSETQ. V was clipped by 3 bases and J by 13 bases; unmatched bases: 8. This CDR3 has 13 residues. The CDR3 protein is CASSSTSGTYQFF. The DNA of the CDR3 is TGCGCCAGCAGCTCGACTAGCGGTACCTATCAGTTCTTC.

The rearrangement uses TRBV4-2 and TRBJ1-2; no clear D. From germline, CDR1 is LGHNA and CDR2 YNFKEQ. The V gene lost 5 bases and the J gene lost 4 bases, with 14 bases spanning the gap. The CDR3 spans 14 residues. The CDR3 protein is CASSEQATSYGYTF. For the CDR3, the DNA is TGTGCCAGCAGCGAGCAGGCAACTTCCTATGGCTACACCTTC.

This clone occurred once. The gene calls are TRBV19 and TRBJ2-1; 9 nucleotides agree with TRBD1. J gave up 3 bases and V 3 bases, and 9 bases lay outside the gene matches. The CDR3 is 17 residues long. Per the germline V gene, CDR1 is LNHDA and CDR2 is SQIVND (reference sequence). The DNA of the CDR3 is TGTGCCAGTAGTATTAGGCCCCGGACAGGGGTCTACAATGAGCAGTTCTTC. Translating it yields CASSIRPRTGVYNEQFF.

The gene calls are TRBV9 and TRBJ2-5; D is possibly TRBD1 or TRBD2 (5 bases each). The CDR3 is 16 amino acids. CDR1 is SGDLS and CDR2 is YYNGEE in the germline V gene. The ends were cut back, 0 bases at V and 3 bases at J, with 15 bases in the middle. The CDR3 protein is CASSVAPRDGEETQYF. The CDR3 DNA sequence: TGTGCCAGCAGCGTAGCGCCCCGGGACGGGGAAGAGACCCAGTACTTC.

The CDR3 DNA sequence: TGCGCCAGCAGCCAAGTTAACGTACCGGGGAACACTGAAGCTTTCTTT. Its protein product is CASSQVNVPGNTEAFF. V gene TRBV4-1 combines with J gene TRBJ1-1; D is uncertain. CDR3 length: 16 amino acids. V was trimmed by 1 base and J by 1 base, leaving 13 bases between them. The germline gives CDR1 MGHRA, CDR2 YSYEKL.

This clone occurred a few times. The gene calls are TRBV11-2 and TRBJ1-1; D unclear. V gave up 2 bases and J gave up 5 bases, with 15 bases separating them. This CDR3 is 15 amino acids long. The germline gives CDR1 SGHAT, CDR2 FQNNGV. The CDR3 sequence: CASSLTDGGETEAFF. CDR3 sequence (DNA): TGTGCCAGCAGCTTAACAGACGGTGGGGAGACTGAAGCTTTCTTT.

The sample holds one count of this clone. The gene calls are TRBV5-6 and TRBJ2-5; D is unclear. Germline CDR1 is SGHDT and CDR2 is YYEEEE. The V and J ends lost 0 bases and 7 bases respectively, with 13 bases between them. This CDR3 region has 14 residues. CDR3 region: CASSLDAGRATQYF. DNA of the CDR3: TGTGCCAGCAGCTTGGATGCAGGTCGGGCGACCCAGTACTTC.

The chain joins TRBV11-2 to TRBJ1-4; possibly TRBD1 for D (6 bases). Germline assignment: CDR1 SGHAT and CDR2 FQNNGV. The CDR3 contains 14 residues. V lost 5 bases to trimming and J lost 8 bases, with 15 bases between them. The CDR3 sequence is CASSPGAGYEKLFF. The CDR3 DNA sequence: TGTGCCAGCAGCCCAGGGGCAGGGTACGAAAAACTGTTTTTT.

This clone was seen more than once but under ten times. The same CDR3 also results from other DNA sequences found in this sample. The V and J genes are TRBV11-2 and TRBJ2-5; D uncertain. Trimming cost V 0 bases and J 4 bases, with 3 bases left between them. This CDR3 comprises 12 residues. Per the germline V gene, CDR1 is SGHAT and CDR2 is FQNNGV. The CDR3 region is CASSLDRETQYF. CDR3 coding DNA: TGTGCCAGCAGCTTAGATAGAGAGACCCAGTACTTC.